This T cell receptor beta chain comes out of a study of regulatory T cells in long-lasting Graves disease (dated by TCRdb to 2020 to 2022). Some background on the complete study: In the newly diagnosed Graves' disease group, patients had been taking antithyroid drugs for less than 3 months. Patients with persistent Graves' disease were compared with patients with newly diagnosed Graves' disease using TCR sequencing and RNA sequencing of peripheral blood. The study was registered as a clinical trial and conducted in China. TCR sequencing covered around 13 persistent and around 20 newly diagnosed Graves' disease patients, some 33 samples in total. General study outcomes and caveats: Only the TCR beta chain was sequenced and analyzed. Lower TCR Shannon entropy and fewer highly expanded clones were observed in persistent Graves' disease patients than in newly diagnosed patients, which suggested clonal expansion. Preferential use of TRBV28, TRBJ1-2 and TRBJ2-5 was observed in persistent disease, whereas TRBV20-1 and TRBJ2-1 were favored in newly diagnosed disease. Only peripheral blood was studied, because thyroid tissue, the primary lesion, was inaccessible. Persistent patients shared more public clonotypes among themselves (fewer than 3,000) than newly diagnosed patients did (more than 850). The authors noted that the small sample size was a limitation that may lower accuracy.

The intended sense of this specimen's time point label: newly diagnosed GD, antithyroid drugs for less than 3 months. RNA was extracted from PBMCs in TRIzol for both TCR sequencing and RNA sequencing. The diagnosis of Graves' disease was made according to American Thyroid Association guidelines. Recruitment of patients was carried out at an endocrinology department in Xi'an, China. From each patient, around 9 milliliters of peripheral blood was collected into an EDTA anticoagulant tube. Ficoll Paque Plus density gradient separation was used to isolate PBMCs, and no further T cell sorting was done. An Agilent 2100 Bioanalyzer and agarose gel were used to check RNA quality, and a NanoDrop 2000 was used to measure RNA concentration. The library was prepared using multiplex PCR. TCRdb names Illumina HiSeq 4000 as the instrument used. TCR beta libraries were built with iRepertoire HTBI primers and Arm-PCR amplification of CDR3 regions. Before sequencing, the PCR products went through gel purification. The authors processed their data as follows. Gene usage analysis of CDR3 amino acid clonotypes relied on the approximately 68 TRBV and around 14 TRBJ segments identified across samples. Filtered high-quality paired reads were merged into contigs using COPE and FqMerger. Contigs were aligned with BLAST to IMGT TRBV, TRBD and TRBJ reference genes, and CDR3 was defined per IMGT. Any clonotype with a frequency above 0.1% was counted as a highly expanded clone. Repertoire diversity was measured by Shannon entropy, and V-J evenness by the Gini coefficient. A clonotype found in more than one individual was treated as public. TCRdb took the public reads, trimmed them with fastp at Q25, ran MiXCR for clone calling and kept in-frame beta chains. Rows with a matching CDR3 protein are joined into one entry that keeps the most common DNA and genes. For this entry, the V and J calls and clone size follow TCRdb and not the study's own pipeline. In this sample the table shows about 310,000 distinct CDR3 sequences, 15% to 20% of which occur a single time. About 39% of the sample is held by the ten biggest clonotypes.

Per the germline V gene (reference sequence), LNHNV is the CDR1 and YYDKDF is the CDR2. V lost 6 bases and J lost 7 bases, and the count of bases not matched to a germline gene is 6. The CDR3 sequence holds 12 residues, the cysteine and phenylalanine included. Only the CDR3 DNA is retained, 36 bases long and in frame from the first base. Comments on this clonotype: Its binding antigen is unknown. This may come from a read error, since a much larger clone is one base off.

The sample consisted of peripheral blood mononuclear cells (PBMCs), taken at new diagnosis, from a patient treated with antithyroid drugs. This chain joins TRBV15 to TRBJ2-7, and TRBD2 matches 7 of the central bases. This receptor was obtained from a female donor with Graves disease. In nucleotide form, the sequence is TGTGCCACCAGGGGCGGGAGCAATGAGCAGTACTTC. Translated, it reads CATRGGSNEQYF. When the CDR3 is completed using the reference TRBV15 and TRBJ2-7 genes on either side, the full variable domain is DAMVIQNPRYQVTQFGKPVTLSCSQTLNHNVMYWYQQKSSQAPKLLFHYYDKDFNNEADTPDNFQSRRPNTSFCFLDIRSPGLGDTAMYLCATRGGSNEQYFGPGTRLTVT.